This TCR beta chain is drawn from a study of T cell repertoires in cytomegalovirus infection. On the study more broadly: CMV infection and matching HLA type were both indicated by public TCR beta signatures. Study-wide results and caveats: Pooled public TCR beta family frequency picked out CMV carriers with the relevant HLA.

TCRdb re-analysed the reads in MiXCR, keeping a single row per CDR3 protein. The top ten hold 10% to 13% of the sample, which has 400,000 to 550,000 distinct CDR3 sequences, over 9% seen once. This clonotype turned up a few times. What it binds is not known. CDR1 is SGHRS and CDR2 is YFSETQ in the germline V gene. With 3 bases removed from V and 5 bases from J, the gap between germline ends came to 21 bases. There are 17 residues in the CDR3. The receptor was derived from a human donor in good health (CMV status not recorded). Some clones in this sample may be carry-over from other donors' samples. The chain links TRBV5-1 to TRBJ2-1, with D perhaps matching TRBD1 or TRBD2 (6 bases each). The sample consisted of PBMCs. CDR3 protein: CASSSRSWGAENNEQFF. The CDR3 nucleotides are TGCGCCAGCAGCTCCCGTTCCTGGGGGGCTGAAAACAATGAGCAGTTCTTC.